Below, 11 T cell receptor beta chains from the same sample are listed, as sequenced in a study of molecular identifiers for immune sequencing clone quantification. TCRdb called the PCR reads again in MiXCR, with one record for every CDR3 protein. The data contain about 640,000 distinct CDR3 sequences, less than 20% of them singletons. Material: naive CD8+ T cells from blood, with Jurkat cell RNA spiked in. Sample subset: FACS-sorted CD8+CD4-CCR7+CD45RA+ naive T cells. The receptors shown here come from a human donor in good health. Some libraries in this study had Jurkat cell RNA spiked in.

Worth noting for this clonotype: A read error may explain this, as a much larger clone is one base away. Since the CDR3 does not end with the conserved phenylalanine or tryptophan, this likely comes from a read error. This chain links TRBV12-3 or TRBV12-4 with TRBJ2-7, with D tentatively TRBD1 (6 bases). Trimming removed 10 bases at V and 0 bases at J, with 10 bases between. The CDR3 spans 12 residues. CDR3 in amino acids: CATQDSSYEQYL. The DNA of the CDR3 is TGTGCCACCCAGGACAGCTCCTACGAGCAGTACCTC.

The table lists this clonotype with many counts. The V and J genes are TRBV28 and TRBJ2-6, with 10 bases fitting TRBD1. With V trimmed by 5 bases and J by 4 bases, 11 bases remained unmatched. Germline CDR1 reads MDHEN; CDR2 reads SYDVKM. CDR3 length: 18 amino acids. The CDR3 region is CASSPLFGTGDGANVLTF. CDR3 sequence (DNA): TGTGCCAGCAGTCCCCTTTTCGGGACAGGGGACGGGGCCAACGTCCTGACTTTC.

This clonotype was detected ten times or more. The chain joins TRBV4-3 to TRBJ2-5; D unresolved. CDR3 length: 15 amino acids. V lost 1 base and J 4 bases, leaving 13 bases between the germline ends. Germline-derived CDR1 and CDR2 are LGHNA and YSLEER. The CDR3 here is CASSQALGDPETQYF. CDR3 coding DNA: TGCGCCAGCAGCCAAGCCTTAGGAGATCCAGAGACCCAGTACTTC.

This clonotype was seen a few times. The chain couples TRBV6-5 to TRBJ2-2; possibly TRBD1 for D (6 bases). Germline V gives CDR1 MNHEY, CDR2 SVGAGI. Trimming removed 2 bases at V and 1 base at J, with 8 bases between. The CDR3 loop spans 15 amino acids. The CDR3 DNA reads TGTGCCAGCAGTTACGAGACAGGGAACACCGGGGAGCTGTTTTTT. Protein sequence: CASSYETGNTGELFF.

This clonotype was observed many times. The chain recombines TRBV28 with TRBJ2-3; 9 bases are a match to TRBD2. The germline V gene has CDR1 MDHEN and CDR2 SYDVKM. With V trimmed by 3 bases and J by 5 bases, 9 bases remained unmatched. The CDR3 contains 16 residues. The CDR3 is CASSLVSSGILDTQYF. Here the CDR3 DNA reads TGTGCCAGCAGTTTGGTTTCTAGCGGGATCTTAGATACGCAGTATTTT.

This clonotype has just a few counts. The chain uses TRBV10-3 and TRBJ2-7, with D tentatively TRBD1 (7 bases). V dropped 3 bases and J dropped 6 bases, with 15 bases sitting between them. The CDR3 sequence is 14 residues long. Germline-derived CDR1 and CDR2 are ENHRY and SYGVKD. CDR3 sequence (DNA): TGTGCCATCAGTGATCCAGGGGGGAGCGGCGAGCAGTACTTC. Its translation is CAISDPGGSGEQYF.

For this clonotype: A read error may be the cause here, since a much bigger clone is one base away. The chain uses TRBV3-1 and TRBJ1-5, with 8 bases identical to TRBD1. CDR1 and CDR2 from the germline V gene are LGHDT and YNNKEL (reference sequence). CDR3 length: 14 residues. Trimming removed 4 bases from V and 7 bases from J; junction bases left unmatched: 6. As DNA, the CDR3 is TGTGCCAGCAGCCGAGACGACAGGGGCCAGCCCCAGCATTTT. Encoded protein: CASSRDDRGQPQHF.

The chain carries TRBV18 and TRBJ2-7, with 8 bases fitting TRBD1. The V segment lost 3 bases and the J segment 1 base; nucleotides outside the gene matches: 5. The length of the CDR3 is 15 residues. Germline V gene lookup returns CDR1 KGHSH and CDR2 LQKENI. CDR3 region: CASSPSNRGSYEQYF. The CDR3 coding sequence is TGTGCCAGCTCACCGTCAAACAGGGGGTCCTACGAGCAGTACTTC.

This clonotype was recorded at least ten times. The gene calls are TRBV27 and TRBJ1-1; no clear D. The CDR3 is 15 amino acids. The germline gives CDR1 MNHEY, CDR2 SMNVEV (reference sequence). Trimming shortened V by 2 bases and J by 4 bases, and 14 bases separated the two germline ends. The CDR3 DNA is TGTGCCAGCAGTTTAATTCTCGGACGCCTCACTGAAGCTTTCTTT. Its protein is CASSLILGRLTEAFF.

The chain combines TRBV7-9 with TRBJ2-7; the match to TRBD1 covers 7 bases. Germline loops: CDR1 SEHNR, CDR2 FQNEAQ (reference sequence). The CDR3 runs 14 residues. The junction had 7 bases not matched to a gene; V was cut back by 2 bases and J by 6 bases. The CDR3 nucleotides are TGTGCCAGCAGCTTAAGGGACAGATCGGTCGAGCAGTACTTC. This codes for CASSLRDRSVEQYF.

At least ten counts were recorded for this clonotype. J is TRBJ1-3 and V is TRBV21-1; no DNA check was done on the table's D call, TRBD1. TRBV21-1 is tagged as a pseudogene. CDR3 length: 16 amino acids. CDR3 coding DNA: TGTGCCAGCAGCAATACCGGGACAGGGAACGGAAACACCATATATTTT. Protein sequence: CASSNTGTGNGNTIYF.